This T cell receptor beta chain stems from a study of shared clonotypes between healthy human individuals. The authors divided CD4+ cells into CD45RA+ naive and CD45RA-negative memory subsets. The method was immunoSEQ multiplex PCR; TCRdb's version includes in-frame clones alone and lacks a portion of them. The table includes 2,500,000 or so clones, approximately 92% detected once. The CDR3 runs 10 residues. From germline, CDR1 is DFQATT and CDR2 SNEGSKA (reference sequence). The J gene is TRBJ2-5, the V gene TRBV20-1; no firm D call. The end of the DNA aligns better with TRBJ2-7, so the J call may be wrong. Source material: naive CD4+ T cells sorted from blood. Subset denoted: CD45RA+ positively selected. The clonotype originates from a man between 18 and 35 years old in good health. The CDR3 loop is CSAGRVEQYF. The DNA of the CDR3 is TGCAGTGCCGGCCGGGTCGAGCAGTACTTC.